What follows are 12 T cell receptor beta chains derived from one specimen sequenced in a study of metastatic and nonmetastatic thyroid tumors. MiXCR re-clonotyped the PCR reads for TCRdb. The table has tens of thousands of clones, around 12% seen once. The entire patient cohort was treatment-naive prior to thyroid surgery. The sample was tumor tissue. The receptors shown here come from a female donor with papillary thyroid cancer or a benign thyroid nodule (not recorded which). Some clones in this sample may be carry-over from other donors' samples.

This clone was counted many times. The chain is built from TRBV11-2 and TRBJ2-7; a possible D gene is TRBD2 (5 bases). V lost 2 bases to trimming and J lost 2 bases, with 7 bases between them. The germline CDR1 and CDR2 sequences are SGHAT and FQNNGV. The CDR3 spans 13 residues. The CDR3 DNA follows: TGTGCCAGCAGCTTACGGGATACCTACGAGCAGTACTTC. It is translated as CASSLRDTYEQYF.

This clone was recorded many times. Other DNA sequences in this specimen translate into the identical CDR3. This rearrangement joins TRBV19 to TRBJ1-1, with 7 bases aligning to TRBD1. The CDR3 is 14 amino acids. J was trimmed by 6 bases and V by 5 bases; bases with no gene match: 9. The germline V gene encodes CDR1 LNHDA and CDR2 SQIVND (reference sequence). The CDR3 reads CASSENNRGAEAFF. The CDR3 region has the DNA TGTGCCAGTAGTGAGAATAACAGGGGCGCTGAAGCTTTCTTT.

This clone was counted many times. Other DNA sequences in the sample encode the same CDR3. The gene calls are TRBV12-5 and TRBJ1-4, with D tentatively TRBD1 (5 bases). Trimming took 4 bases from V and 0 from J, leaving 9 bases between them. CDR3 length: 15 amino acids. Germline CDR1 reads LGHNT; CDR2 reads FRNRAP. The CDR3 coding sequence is TGTGCTAGTGGTTCCCGACAGACAACTAATGAAAAACTGTTTTTT. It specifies CASGSRQTTNEKLFF.

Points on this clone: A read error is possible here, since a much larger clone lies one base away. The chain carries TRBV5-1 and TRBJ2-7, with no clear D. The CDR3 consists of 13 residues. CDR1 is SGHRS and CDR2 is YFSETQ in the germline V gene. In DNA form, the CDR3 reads TGCGCCAACAGCTTAAGGGATAACTACGAGCAGTACTTC. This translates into CANSLRDNYEQYF.

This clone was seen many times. The CDR3 protein is CASSDQGFYEQYF. DNA of the CDR3: TGTGCCAGCAGTGACCAGGGTTTCTACGAGCAGTACTTC. V usage is TRBV2 and J usage is TRBJ2-7; D is possibly TRBD1 (5 bases). The CDR3 extends over 13 amino acids. Germline V gene data show CDR1 as SNHLY and CDR2 as FYNNEI. V was shortened by 3 bases and J by 3 bases, with 9 bases between the two germline ends.

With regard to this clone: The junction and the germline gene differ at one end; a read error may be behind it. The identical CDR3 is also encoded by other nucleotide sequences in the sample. CDR3 in DNA: TGCAGTGCTGGGTCGGTCAGCGGGAGGGTTGAAGAGACACAGTACTTC. Its protein product is CSAGSVSGRVEETQYF. The chain recombines TRBV20-1 with TRBJ2-5, with 10 bases matching TRBD2. The length of the CDR3 is 16 residues. Germline CDR1 DFQATT, CDR2 SNEGSKA (reference sequence).

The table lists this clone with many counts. DNA for the CDR3: TGTGCCAGCAGCGCGAACATCAATGAGCAGTTCTTC. Its translation is CASSANINEQFF. The gene calls are TRBV9 and TRBJ2-1; D unresolved. V was cut by 3 bases and J by 6 bases, with 7 bases left in between. The CDR3 is 12 residues long. CDR1 is SGDLS, CDR2 YYNGEE, per germline.

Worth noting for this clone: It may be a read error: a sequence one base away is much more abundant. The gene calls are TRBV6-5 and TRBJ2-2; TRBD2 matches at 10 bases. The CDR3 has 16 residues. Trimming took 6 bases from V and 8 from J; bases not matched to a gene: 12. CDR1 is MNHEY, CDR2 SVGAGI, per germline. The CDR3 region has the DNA TGTGCCAGCAGCTTAGGACTAGCGGTACTGTTGGGGGAGCTGTTTTTT. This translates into CASSLGLAVLLGELFF.

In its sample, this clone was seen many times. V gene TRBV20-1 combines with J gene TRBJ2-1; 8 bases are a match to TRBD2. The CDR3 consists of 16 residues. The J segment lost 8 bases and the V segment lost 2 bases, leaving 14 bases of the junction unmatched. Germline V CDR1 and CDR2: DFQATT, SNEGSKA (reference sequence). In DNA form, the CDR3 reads TGCAGTGCTAGACTTCGGGGAGTAGCGGGAATTTATGAGCAGTTCTTC. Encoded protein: CSARLRGVAGIYEQFF.

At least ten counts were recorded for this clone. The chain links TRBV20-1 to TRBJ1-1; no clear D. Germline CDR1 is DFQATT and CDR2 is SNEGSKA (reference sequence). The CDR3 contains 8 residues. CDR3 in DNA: TGCAGCCCGACCGAGGCTTTCTTT. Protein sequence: CSPTEAFF.

CDR3 coding DNA: TGCGCCAGCAGTGAGTCGACGGCCAGGGAGGGGGAGACCCAGTACTTC. It encodes CASSESTAREGETQYF. V and J are TRBV10-2 and TRBJ2-5, with 7 bases that match TRBD2. Trimming removed 0 bases from V and 5 bases from J; junction bases left unmatched: 9. The germline V gene has CDR1 WSHSY and CDR2 SAAADI. This CDR3 has 16 amino acids.

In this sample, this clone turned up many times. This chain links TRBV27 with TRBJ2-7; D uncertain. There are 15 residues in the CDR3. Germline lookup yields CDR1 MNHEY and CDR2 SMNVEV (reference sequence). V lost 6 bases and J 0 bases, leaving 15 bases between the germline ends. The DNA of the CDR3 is TGTGCCAGCAGGGTCTCGGGCAGGAGCTCCTACGAGCAGTACTTC. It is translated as CASRVSGRSSYEQYF.